The sequence of this TCR beta chain was determined in a study of OX40 agonist ivuxolimab in advanced cancers. About the study: Partial responses occurred in Three dose-escalation patients, one with hepatocellular carcinoma and two with cutaneous melanoma. General observations from the study: The mean number of expanded clones was higher in CD8+ T cells than in CD4+.

Libraries were prepared by immunoSEQ multiplex PCR; TCRdb keeps only in-frame clonotypes and omits some of them. The sample lists fewer than 45,000 clones, around nine tenths seen once, with about 13% in the top ten. Germline-derived CDR1 and CDR2 are LNHDA and SQIVND (reference sequence). V lost 2 bases and J 4 bases, leaving 12 bases between the germline ends. The CDR3 covers 14 residues. Remarks on this clone: Its cognate antigen is unknown.

Blood sampling took place at baseline, cycle 4 day 1, and cycle 7 day 1. The receptor's source is an adult with an advanced solid tumor such as melanoma, head and neck, liver or kidney cancer. The source was CD4+ or CD8+ T cells sorted from blood, collected in a trial of the OX40 agonist ivuxolimab. This chain uses TRBV19 with TRBJ2-7, with a possible D match to TRBD1 (6 bases). As DNA, the CDR3 is TGTGCCAGTAGTATATTGGGACACAAGTACGAGCAGTACTTC. It specifies CASSILGHKYEQYF. The full variable domain, in which reference TRBV19 and TRBJ2-7 provide the parts outside the CDR3, is DGGITQSPKYLFRKEGQNVTLSCEQNLNHDAMYWYRQDPGQGLRLIYYSQIVNDFQKGDIAEGYSVSREKKESFPLTVTSAQKNPTAFYLCASSILGHKYEQYFGPGTRLTVT.